Sequencing of this T cell receptor (beta chain) was carried out in a study of shared clonotypes between healthy human individuals. Some clones are missing from TCRdb's copy, which holds only in-frame ones; the method was immunoSEQ multiplex PCR. The table records about 1.5 million clones, 98% of them present only once. This CDR3 contains 12 residues. The germline CDR1 and CDR2 sequences are MNHNY and SVGAGI (reference sequence). Trimming removed 8 bases from V and 5 bases from J, with 10 bases in between. A word on this clone: Its antigen is as yet unknown.

General study points: Non-shared clonotypes displayed generation probabilities falling below those of clonotypes present in all four donors.

The chain combines TRBV6-6 with TRBJ2-1; no clear D. The TCR was taken from a man aged 25-40 years in good health. The specimen was naive CD4+ T cells sorted from blood. Subset noted: CD45RA+ positively selected. CDR3 DNA: TGTGCCAGCGGCCCCACACACAATGAGCAGTTCTTC. Its translation is CASGPTHNEQFF.